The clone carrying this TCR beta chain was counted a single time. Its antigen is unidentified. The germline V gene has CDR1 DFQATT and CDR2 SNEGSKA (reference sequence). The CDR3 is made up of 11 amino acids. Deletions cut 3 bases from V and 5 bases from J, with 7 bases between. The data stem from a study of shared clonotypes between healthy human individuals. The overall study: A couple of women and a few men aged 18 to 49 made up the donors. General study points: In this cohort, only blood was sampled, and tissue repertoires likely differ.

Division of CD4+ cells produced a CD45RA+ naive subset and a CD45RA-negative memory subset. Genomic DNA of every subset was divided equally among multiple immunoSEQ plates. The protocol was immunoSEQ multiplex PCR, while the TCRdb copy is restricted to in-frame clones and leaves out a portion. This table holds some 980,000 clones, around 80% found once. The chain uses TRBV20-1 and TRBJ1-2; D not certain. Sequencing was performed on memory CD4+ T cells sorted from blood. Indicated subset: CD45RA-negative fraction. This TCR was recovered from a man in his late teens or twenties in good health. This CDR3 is CSASSVYGYTF. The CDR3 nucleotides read TGCAGTGCTAGCTCTGTGTATGGCTACACCTTC.